Below, 4 T cell receptor beta chains from the same sample are listed, as sequenced in a study of shared clonotypes between healthy human individuals. CD8 cells regarded as naive lacked CD45RO, were positively chosen for CCR7, and omitted terminally differentiated effector memory CD45RA+ cells. The protocol was immunoSEQ multiplex PCR, while the TCRdb copy is restricted to in-frame clones and leaves out a portion. The table records millions of clones, under 95% of them present only once. Material: naive CD8+ T cells from PBMCs. These receptors came from a man between 18 and 35 years old in good health. Some clones in this sample may be carry-over from other donors' samples.

The CDR3 DNA sequence: TGTGCCAGCAGCCTCACACAGACAGGGGTTGAAGGCTACACCTTC. It specifies CASSLTQTGVEGYTF. This rearrangement joins TRBV9 to TRBJ1-2; TRBD1 matches 8 bases. This CDR3 spans 15 amino acids. With 4 bases clipped from V and 8 bases from J, the junction kept 13 bases outside the gene matches. CDR1 is SGDLS, CDR2 YYNGEE, per germline.

V and J are TRBV7-9 and TRBJ1-6; no definite D call. CDR3 length equals 15 residues. Germline CDR1 is SEHNR and CDR2 is FQNEAQ (reference sequence). Trimming pared 4 bases from V and 5 bases from J, leaving 12 bases between. The CDR3 loop reads CASSSMGRDNSPLHF. In nucleotides, the CDR3 is TGTGCCAGCAGCTCAATGGGGAGGGATAATTCACCCCTCCACTTT.

The rearrangement joins TRBV30 to TRBJ1-6; D unclear. Per germline, CDR1 GTSNPN and CDR2 SVGIG (reference sequence). Trimming removed 3 bases from V and 7 bases from J, with 13 bases in between. The CDR3 extends over 14 amino acids. The CDR3 coding sequence is TGTGCCTGGAGCCGGGGTATAGGAAATTCACCCCTCCACTTT. Translation: CAWSRGIGNSPLHF.

The chain combines TRBV12-5 with TRBJ1-1; D remains ambiguous. Germline V CDR1 and CDR2: LGHNT, FRNRAP. This CDR3 has 14 amino acids. The V gene lost 6 bases and the J gene lost 0 bases, with 11 bases spanning the gap. The CDR3 loop reads CASGPDGLNTEAFF. CDR3 sequence (DNA): TGTGCTAGTGGCCCGGACGGCCTGAACACTGAAGCTTTCTTT.